This T cell receptor beta chain was sequenced during a study of T-cell reconstitution after alpha-beta-depleted transplantation in children. Germline assignment: CDR1 SSHAT and CDR2 FNYEAQ (reference sequence). The CDR3 runs to 14 residues. Molecular barcoding with unique molecular identifiers was used for the TCRbeta library. TCRdb re-derived calls from the PCR reads in MiXCR, one entry per CDR3 protein. Of some 490,000 distinct CDR3 sequences detected, around an eighth appear once; the ten largest clones hold about 5.4%. Details on this clonotype: At one end the junction does not follow the germline gene, possibly because of a read error.

The chain uses TRBV7-7 and TRBJ2-2, with D hard to call. Sequenced material: PBMCs from the stem cell graft donor, taken from the stem cell graft. The receptor was derived from a human donor who donated a stem cell graft to a child with combined immunodeficiency. CDR3 in amino acids: CASSPAANTGELFF. CDR3 DNA sequence: TGTGCTAGCAGCCCTGCCGCGAACACCGGGGAGCTGTTTTTT.